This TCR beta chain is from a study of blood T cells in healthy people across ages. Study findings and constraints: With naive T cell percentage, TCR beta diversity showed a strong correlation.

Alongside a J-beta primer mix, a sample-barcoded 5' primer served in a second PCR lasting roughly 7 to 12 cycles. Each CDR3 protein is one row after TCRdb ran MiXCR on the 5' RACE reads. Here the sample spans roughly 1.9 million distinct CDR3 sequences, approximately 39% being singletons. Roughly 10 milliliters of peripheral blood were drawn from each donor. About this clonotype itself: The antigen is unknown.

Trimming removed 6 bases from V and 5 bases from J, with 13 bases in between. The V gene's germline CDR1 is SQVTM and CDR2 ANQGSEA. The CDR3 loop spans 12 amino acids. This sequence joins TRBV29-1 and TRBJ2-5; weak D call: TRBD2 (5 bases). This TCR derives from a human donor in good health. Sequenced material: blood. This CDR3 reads CSVTRVVETQYF. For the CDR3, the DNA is TGCAGCGTCACTAGAGTCGTGGAGACCCAGTACTTC.